The 22 T cell receptor beta chains given below trace back to one sample, sequenced in a study of CD4 T cell repertoires in COVID-19. Profiled with immunoSEQ multiplex PCR; TCRdb holds only in-frame clones, not every one. The repertoire holds around 23,000 clones, with over 90% as singletons. No culture step preceded sequencing of the ex vivo isolated memory T cells. Sequenced material: circulating follicular helper CD4+ T cells (cTfh) from blood, taken before the COVID-19 pandemic. These receptors were collected from a human donor who had COVID-19.

This clone has a single count. The V gene is TRBV11-1, the J gene TRBJ1-2, with D uncertain. The germline V gene has CDR1 SGHAT and CDR2 FQDESV (reference sequence). This CDR3 has 15 amino acids. Trimming took off 0 bases at V and 9 bases at J, with 17 bases between the two ends. CDR3 region: CASSLALFSLTSYTF. The DNA of the CDR3 is TGTGCCAGCAGCTTAGCGCTCTTCTCTTTAACAAGCTACACCTTC.

This clone appeared a single time. This chain links TRBV5-1 with TRBJ2-5, with no clear D. The CDR3 contains 14 residues. Germline V lookup: CDR1 SGHRS, CDR2 YFSETQ. The ends were cut back, 0 bases at V and 1 base at J, with 7 bases in the middle. The CDR3: CASSLGPSQETQYF. Here the CDR3 DNA reads TGCGCCAGCAGCTTGGGTCCCAGCCAAGAGACCCAGTACTTC.

The chain joins TRBV7-2 to TRBJ2-4; TRBD2 matches 7 bases. Germline lookup yields CDR1 SGHTA and CDR2 FQGNSA. With 2 bases clipped from V and 9 bases from J, the junction kept 7 bases outside the gene matches. The CDR3 extends over 14 amino acids. The CDR3 region has the DNA TGTGCCAGCAGCTTAAGTCGATCGGGAGGCATTCAGTACTTC. Amino acid sequence: CASSLSRSGGIQYF.

The gene calls are TRBV5-1 and TRBJ2-5, with a weak D call TRBD2 (6 bases). CDR1 SGHRS and CDR2 YFSETQ come from the germline V gene. Trimming cost V 0 bases and J 3 bases, with 9 bases left between them. The CDR3 sequence is 14 residues long. CDR3 in amino acids: CASSLVSSEETQYF. Here the CDR3 DNA reads TGCGCCAGCAGCTTGGTGTCTAGCGAAGAGACCCAGTACTTC.

CDR3 loop: CASSIDRQVEAFF. The CDR3 DNA reads TGTGCCAGTAGTATTGATCGACAGGTTGAAGCTTTCTTT. The J gene is TRBJ1-1, the V gene TRBV19; tentatively, D is TRBD1 (6 bases). The CDR3 loop spans 13 amino acids. V was pared by 3 bases and J by 7 bases, with 12 bases between. Per the germline V gene, CDR1 is LNHDA and CDR2 is SQIVND (reference sequence).

This sequence joins TRBV5-1 and TRBJ2-3; tentative D call: TRBD2 (5 bases). Per germline, CDR1 SGHRS and CDR2 YFSETQ. Trimming took 0 bases from V and 1 from J, leaving 9 bases between them. The CDR3 is 15 residues long. CDR3 nucleotides: TGCGCCAGCAGCTTGGAGCGGCTGGGCACAGATACGCAGTATTTT. It translates to CASSLERLGTDTQYF.

This clone was found once. CDR3 protein: CASKALAGQETQYF. CDR3 coding DNA: TGTGCCAGCAAGGCTCTAGCGGGTCAAGAGACCCAGTACTTC. The chain carries TRBV6-1 and TRBJ2-5, with 8 nucleotides matching TRBD2. The germline CDR1 and CDR2 sequences are MNHNS and SASEGT. The V gene end was trimmed by 7 bases and the J gene end by 2 bases; junction bases not matched to a gene: 6. The CDR3 runs 14 residues.

The chain joins TRBV28 to TRBJ1-1; D ambiguous. Germline lookup yields CDR1 MDHEN and CDR2 SYDVKM. Trimming took off 6 bases at V and 3 bases at J, with 8 bases between the two ends. This CDR3 region has 12 residues. The CDR3: CASSPLDTEAFF. In DNA form, the CDR3 reads TGTGCCAGCAGCCCACTGGACACTGAAGCTTTCTTT.

V gene TRBV7-8 combines with J gene TRBJ2-2; D may be TRBD1 (5 bases). The CDR3 runs to 14 residues. CDR1 SGHVS and CDR2 FQNEAQ come from the germline V gene. Between the trimmed V and J ends, which lost 1 base and 5 bases, there was a span of 8 bases. The CDR3 reads CASSLDPGTGELFF. The DNA of the CDR3 is TGTGCCAGCAGCTTAGATCCAGGGACCGGGGAGCTGTTTTTT.

The gene calls are TRBV19 and TRBJ2-4; D is perhaps TRBD2 (5 bases). CDR3 length: 13 residues. From germline, CDR1 is LNHDA and CDR2 SQIVND (reference sequence). Trimming took off 1 base at V and 14 bases at J, with 15 bases between the two ends. The CDR3 loop reads CASSIAPQRPEYF. In DNA form, the CDR3 reads TGTGCCAGTAGTATAGCACCCCAGCGGCCAGAGTACTTC.

CDR3 sequence (DNA): TGTGCCAGCAGCTTAGGGACTATCCAAGAGACCCAGTACTTC. This sequence encodes CASSLGTIQETQYF. V is TRBV7-9 and J is TRBJ2-5; maybe TRBD2 (6 bases). The CDR3 has 14 amino acids. The germline V gene encodes CDR1 SEHNR and CDR2 FQNEAQ (reference sequence). V lost 1 base to trimming and J lost 1 base, with 7 bases between them. Drawing the rest from reference TRBV7-9 and TRBJ2-5, the complete variable domain is DTGVSQNPRHKITKRGQNVTFRCDPISEHNRLYWYRQTLGQGPEFLTYFQNEAQLEKSRLLSDRFSAERPKGSFSTLEIQRTEQGDSAMYLCASSLGTIQETQYFGPGTRLLVL.

This clone has a single count. The rearrangement joins TRBV28 to TRBJ1-1; D may be TRBD1 (6 bases). CDR1 and CDR2 (germline): MDHEN, SYDVKM. V lost 6 bases and J lost 0, with 14 bases in between. The CDR3 extends over 15 amino acids. CDR3 sequence reads: CASSLGGQLNTEAFF. DNA of the CDR3: TGTGCCAGCAGCCTAGGGGGTCAGTTGAACACTGAAGCTTTCTTT.

The rearrangement uses TRBV27 and TRBJ2-1; 11 positions agree with TRBD2. With V trimmed by 8 bases and J by 10 bases, 13 bases remained unmatched. The germline CDR1 and CDR2 sequences are MNHEY and SMNVEV (reference sequence). The length of the CDR3 is 15 residues. The CDR3: CASLMRVAGGGEQFF. Here the CDR3 DNA reads TGTGCCAGCCTAATGAGGGTAGCGGGAGGGGGGGAGCAGTTCTTC.

The chain is built from TRBV28 and TRBJ1-2; D perhaps matches TRBD1 (5 bases). Per germline, CDR1 MDHEN and CDR2 SYDVKM. This CDR3 spans 12 amino acids. V was pared by 7 bases and J by 8 bases, with 14 bases between. The CDR3 protein is CASTGRVRGYTF. The CDR3 bases are TGTGCCAGCACAGGGAGGGTGAGGGGCTACACCTTC.

The J gene is TRBJ2-5, the V gene TRBV4-1, with a weak D call TRBD2 (7 bases). V lost 6 bases and J lost 5, with 22 bases in between. Germline V gene lookup returns CDR1 MGHRA and CDR2 YSYEKL. This CDR3 has 16 amino acids. The DNA for the CDR3 is TGCGCCAGCAGTCGAAGCGTCGGGGGAGGGGGGGAGACCCAGTACTTC. It encodes CASSRSVGGGGETQYF.

This chain connects TRBV11-2 to TRBJ2-7; TRBD1 agrees at 7 bases. The CDR3 has 15 residues. V shed 3 bases and J 9 bases; nucleotides not matched to a gene: 14. Germline V gene data show CDR1 as SGHAT and CDR2 as FQNNGV. DNA for the CDR3: TGTGCCAGCAGCTTCGGACAGGCTATCTCGTCGGGGCAGTACTTC. The encoded protein is CASSFGQAISSGQYF. Complete variable domain (other parts from reference TRBV11-2 and TRBJ2-7): EAGVAQSPRYKIIEKRQSVAFWCNPISGHATLYWYQQILGQGPKLLIQFQNNGVVDDSQLPKDRFSAERLKGVDSTLKIQPAKLEDSAVYLCASSFGQAISSGQYFGPGTRLTVT.

The V call is TRBV6-1, the J call TRBJ1-3; D is unresolved. The V end was cut by 3 bases, the J end by 4 bases, with 13 bases between. There are 15 residues in the CDR3. CDR1 is MNHNS, CDR2 SASEGT, per germline. The CDR3 loop is CASSDRGRSGNTIYF. CDR3 DNA: TGTGCCAGCAGTGACCGAGGGCGTTCGGGAAACACCATATATTTT.

The J gene is TRBJ1-2, the V gene TRBV19; 11 bases match TRBD1. V lost 4 bases, J lost 1 base, and 5 bases stayed unmatched. CDR3 length: 16 amino acids. Germline V gives CDR1 LNHDA, CDR2 SQIVND (reference sequence). The CDR3 region is CASSTRTGGGNYGYTF. The CDR3, as DNA: TGTGCCAGTAGTACTCGGACAGGGGGCGGTAACTATGGCTACACCTTC.

The chain couples TRBV10-3 to TRBJ2-3; TRBD2 matches at 15 bases. CDR3 size: 16 residues. J lost 4 bases, V lost 4 bases, and 3 bases had no gene match. The germline V gene encodes CDR1 ENHRY and CDR2 SYGVKD. For the CDR3, the DNA is TGTGCCATCAGTGGGACTAGCGGGGGGGCCTCAGATACGCAGTATTTT. Translated, it gives CAISGTSGGASDTQYF.

The CDR3 coding sequence is TGTGCCAGCAGTTCAGACGGACAGCCCTACGAGCAGTACTTC. Residues: CASSSDGQPYEQYF. This chain uses TRBV6-5 with TRBJ2-7; D possibly corresponds to TRBD1 (6 bases). The ends were cut back, 4 bases at V and 2 bases at J, with 12 bases in the middle. CDR3 size: 14 residues. CDR1 MNHEY and CDR2 SVGAGI come from the germline V gene.

The chain couples TRBV6-1 to TRBJ2-3; weak D call: TRBD2 (5 bases). CDR1 is MNHNS and CDR2 is SASEGT in the germline V gene. V lost 7 bases and J lost 2, with 10 bases in between. This CDR3 region has 13 residues. CDR3 bases: TGTGCCAGCACCGGGGAATACACAGATACGCAGTATTTT. This sequence encodes CASTGEYTDTQYF.

CDR3 nucleotides: TGTGCCAGCAGCTTAGTAGTGCCCCAAGGCACAGATACGCAGTATTTT. This translates into CASSLVVPQGTDTQYF. This rearrangement joins TRBV7-8 to TRBJ2-3; D remains ambiguous. Trimming pared 1 base from V and 1 base from J, leaving 12 bases between. This CDR3 contains 16 residues. CDR1 and CDR2 (germline): SGHVS, FQNEAQ. Looking up the rest from reference TRBV7-8 and TRBJ2-3 gives the full variable domain: GAGVSQSPRYKVAKRGQDVALRCDPISGHVSLFWYQQALGQGPEFLTYFQNEAQLDKSGLPSDRFFAERPEGSVSTLKIQRTQQEDSAVYLCASSLVVPQGTDTQYFGPGTRLTVL.